A single sample gave rise to the 9 T cell receptor beta chains below, sequenced in a study of T cell repertoires in cytomegalovirus infection. TCRdb re-called the reads with MiXCR, one entry per CDR3 protein. Among hundreds of thousands of distinct CDR3 sequences listed, roughly 36% were seen once. Their antigens are not known. Material: cultured PBMCs, obtained from culture after CMV antigen stimulation. The receptors were sampled from a human donor in good health (CMV status not recorded). Some clones in this sample may be carry-over from other donors' samples.

The genes are TRBV6-8 and TRBJ2-3; 8 bases map to TRBD2. CDR1 is MNHGY, CDR2 SAAAGT, per germline. The trim removed 5 bases at V and 5 bases at J, leaving 12 bases unmatched. The CDR3 loop spans 16 amino acids. CDR3 in DNA: TGTGCCAGCAGTGACGGCCTAGCGGGTCGCGGAGATACGCAGTATTTT. Its translation: CASSDGLAGRGDTQYF.

There are many counts of this clonotype. V gene TRBV7-2 combines with J gene TRBJ2-3; D remains ambiguous. CDR1 and CDR2 from the germline V gene are SGHTA and FQGNSA. The CDR3 spans 15 residues. Trimming removed 0 bases at V and 3 bases at J, with 10 bases between. The CDR3: CASSLAGLRTDTQYF. The CDR3 nucleotides are TGTGCCAGCAGCTTAGCCGGGTTGAGGACAGATACGCAGTATTTT.

The J gene is TRBJ1-6, the V gene TRBV7-4; 11 bases map to TRBD1. CDR1 and CDR2 (germline): SGHVT, SQSDAQ. The length of the CDR3 is 15 residues. Losses at the gene ends were 5 bases for V and 8 bases for J; bases not matched to a gene: 5. The CDR3 sequence is CASSNKGQGDSPLHF. Here the CDR3 DNA reads TGTGCCAGCAGCAATAAGGGACAGGGGGATTCACCCCTCCACTTT.

This clonotype appeared a few times. This chain uses TRBV11-2 with TRBJ1-4, with a possible D match to TRBD1 (6 bases). The CDR3 loop spans 14 amino acids. Germline CDR1 reads SGHAT; CDR2 reads FQNNGV. Trimming removed 4 bases from V and 7 bases from J, with 13 bases in between. This CDR3 is CASSSQGIGEKLFF. The DNA of the CDR3 is TGTGCCAGCAGCTCGCAGGGGATAGGTGAAAAACTGTTTTTT.

V and J are TRBV20-1 and TRBJ2-7; no firm D call. Trimming pared 6 bases from V and 0 bases from J, leaving 18 bases between. The CDR3 spans 15 residues. The germline gives CDR1 DFQATT, CDR2 SNEGSKA (reference sequence). The CDR3 nucleotides read TGCAGTGCCAGATCCCGGCGTGGTTCCTCCTACGAGCAGTACTTC. Amino acid sequence: CSARSRRGSSYEQYF.

The chain uses TRBV7-9 and TRBJ2-1, with TRBD2 as a possible D gene (5 bases). Germline CDR1 SEHNR, CDR2 FQNEAQ (reference sequence). Between the trimmed V and J ends, which lost 7 bases and 4 bases, there was a span of 8 bases. The CDR3 consists of 12 residues. The CDR3 nucleotides are TGTGCCAGCACTTGGGAGTACAATGAGCAGTTCTTC. Protein product: CASTWEYNEQFF.

This clonotype was detected only a few times. The chain combines TRBV4-1 with TRBJ1-1; tentative D call: TRBD1 (5 bases). CDR1 and CDR2 (germline): MGHRA, YSYEKL. V was shortened by 3 bases and J by 1 base, with 15 bases between the two germline ends. This CDR3 has 16 residues. The CDR3, as DNA: TGCGCCAGCAGCCAGCTGGGGCTAGTCGGGAACACTGAAGCTTTCTTT. This sequence encodes CASSQLGLVGNTEAFF.

This chain connects TRBV12-5 to TRBJ2-3; D perhaps matches TRBD1 (5 bases). The CDR3 contains 13 residues. Trimming pared 2 bases from V and 8 bases from J, leaving 11 bases between. CDR1 is LGHNT, CDR2 FRNRAP, per germline. The CDR3 nucleotides are TGTGCTAGTGGTTTGATTGGGGCCGGTACGCAGTATTTT. It codes for CASGLIGAGTQYF. The full variable domain, completed using reference TRBV12-5 and TRBJ2-3, is DARVTQTPRHKVTEMGQEVTMRCQPILGHNTVFWYRQTMMQGLELLAYFRNRAPLDDSGMPKDRFSAEMPDATLATLKIQPSEPRDSAVYFCASGLIGAGTQYFGPGTRLTVL.

This clonotype turned up a few times. V and J are TRBV7-2 and TRBJ2-7; D uncertain. The ends were cut back, 4 bases at V and 2 bases at J, with 12 bases in the middle. CDR1 is SGHTA, CDR2 FQGNSA, per germline. The CDR3 is made up of 14 amino acids. The CDR3 loop is CASSSHYATYEQYF. DNA for the CDR3: TGTGCCAGCAGCTCCCACTACGCCACCTACGAGCAGTACTTC.